These T cell receptor beta chains were read from a single sample in a study of OX40 agonist ivuxolimab in advanced cancers. TCRdb's table, derived via immunoSEQ multiplex PCR, lists solely in-frame clones and lacks some. There are 75,000 to 100,000 clones in the sample; around 91% occur only once, and under 0.95% lies in the top ten. The specimen comprised CD4+ or CD8+ T cells sorted from blood, sampled in a trial of the OX40 agonist ivuxolimab. The receptors were sampled from an adult with an advanced solid tumor such as melanoma, head and neck, liver or kidney cancer. CDR3s include the opening cysteine and the closing phenylalanine or tryptophan. The order of the fields is CDR3 protein, CDR3 DNA, J gene, D gene, clone size, V gene. D genes are given only for firm matches. Part of the rows lack a size; the others show once, few, many or a class for expanded clones.

CDR3aa: CASSISGEQYF
CDR3nt: TGTGCCAGTAGTATATCGGGAGAGCAGTACTTC
j_gene: TRBJ2-7
d_gene: .
abundance: few
v_gene: TRBV19

CDR3aa: CASSTTGSGANVLTF
CDR3nt: TGCGCCAGCAGCACCACGGGCTCTGGGGCCAACGTCCTGACTTTC
j_gene: TRBJ2-6
d_gene: .
abundance: .
v_gene: TRBV5-1

CDR3aa: CAWSVERDTSGANVLTF
CDR3nt: TGTGCCTGGAGTGTTGAGCGGGACACCTCTGGGGCCAACGTCCTGACTTTC
j_gene: TRBJ2-6
d_gene: .
abundance: .
v_gene: TRBV30

CDR3aa: CAWSRGNSNQPQHF
CDR3nt: TGTGCCTGGAGTAGAGGAAATAGCAATCAGCCCCAGCATTTT
j_gene: TRBJ1-5
d_gene: .
abundance: .
v_gene: TRBV30

CDR3aa: CAISGERASYNEQFF
CDR3nt: TGTGCCATCAGTGGGGAGCGGGCCTCCTACAATGAGCAGTTCTTC
j_gene: TRBJ2-1
d_gene: .
abundance: .
v_gene: TRBV10-3

CDR3aa: CASSHSGGSSYNEQFF
CDR3nt: TGTGCCAGCAGCCATAGCGGGGGGAGCTCCTACAATGAGCAGTTCTTC
j_gene: TRBJ2-1
d_gene: TRBD2
abundance: once
v_gene: TRBV5-6

CDR3aa: CAWDQQGQAGNTIYF
CDR3nt: TGTGCCTGGGACCAACAGGGGCAAGCTGGAAACACCATATATTTT
j_gene: TRBJ1-3
d_gene: TRBD1
abundance: .
v_gene: TRBV30

CDR3aa: CASSLSTGFTGELFF
CDR3nt: TGCGCCAGCAGCTTATCAACAGGATTCACCGGGGAGCTGTTTTTT
j_gene: TRBJ2-2
d_gene: .
abundance: few
v_gene: TRBV5-1

CDR3aa: CASSKRGSASGNEKLFF
CDR3nt: TGTGCCAGCTCAAAAAGGGGCAGCGCATCGGGTAATGAAAAACTGTTTTTT
j_gene: TRBJ1-4
d_gene: .
abundance: few
v_gene: TRBV11-2

CDR3aa: CASSLNGQGYEQYF
CDR3nt: TGTGCCAGCAGCTTAAACGGACAGGGCTACGAGCAGTACTTC
j_gene: TRBJ2-7
d_gene: TRBD1
abundance: .
v_gene: TRBV7-3

CDR3aa: CASSYLNYGYTF
CDR3nt: TGTGCCAGCAGTTACCTAAACTATGGCTACACCTTC
j_gene: TRBJ1-2
d_gene: .
abundance: .
v_gene: TRBV28

CDR3aa: CASSDASGKRTGELFF
CDR3nt: TGTGCCAGCAGTGATGCTAGCGGCAAACGCACCGGGGAGCTGTTTTTT
j_gene: TRBJ2-2
d_gene: TRBD2
abundance: .
v_gene: TRBV2

CDR3aa: CASSRATSGNTIYF
CDR3nt: TGTGCCAGCAGTAGGGCCACCTCTGGAAACACCATATATTTT
j_gene: TRBJ1-3
d_gene: .
abundance: .
v_gene: TRBV7-9

CDR3aa: CASSLTRDTLSSGNTIYF
CDR3nt: TGCGCCAGCAGCTTGACCCGGGACACCCTAAGCTCTGGAAACACCATATATTTT
j_gene: TRBJ1-3
d_gene: .
abundance: .
v_gene: TRBV5-1

CDR3aa: CASSYGVRAYGYTF
CDR3nt: TGTGCCAGCAGTTATGGCGTCAGGGCCTATGGCTACACCTTC
j_gene: TRBJ1-2
d_gene: .
abundance: .
v_gene: TRBV28

CDR3aa: CASSQLTLAETQYF
CDR3nt: TGCGCCAGCAGCCAGCTTACACTAGCGGAGACCCAGTACTTC
j_gene: TRBJ2-5
d_gene: TRBD2
abundance: .
v_gene: TRBV4-1

CDR3aa: CASSSTDYNEQFF
CDR3nt: TGTGCCAGCAGCTCGACAGACTACAATGAGCAGTTCTTC
j_gene: TRBJ2-1
d_gene: .
abundance: .
v_gene: TRBV7-8

CDR3aa: CASSDRTFGEKLFF
CDR3nt: TGTGCCAGCAGCGACAGGACTTTTGGAGAAAAACTGTTTTTT
j_gene: TRBJ1-4
d_gene: .
abundance: .
v_gene: TRBV2

CDR3aa: CASSATGDTEAFF
CDR3nt: TGTGCCAGCAGCGCGACAGGGGACACTGAAGCTTTCTTT
j_gene: TRBJ1-1
d_gene: TRBD1
abundance: .
v_gene: TRBV5-5

CDR3aa: CATSGVFGQRLYGVSNQPQHF
CDR3nt: TGTGCCACCAGCGGGGTATTCGGACAGAGACTCTATGGAGTGAGCAATCAGCCCCAGCATTTT
j_gene: TRBJ1-5
d_gene: .
abundance: once
v_gene: TRBV15

CDR3aa: CASSMGQDEQYF
CDR3nt: TGTGCCAGTAGTATGGGACAGGACGAGCAGTACTTC
j_gene: TRBJ2-7
d_gene: TRBD1
abundance: few
v_gene: TRBV19

CDR3aa: CASSMRDTREAFF
CDR3nt: TGTGCCAGTAGTATGCGGGACACCCGTGAAGCTTTCTTT
j_gene: TRBJ1-1
d_gene: .
abundance: .
v_gene: TRBV19